Below, one T cell receptor (beta chain) is given with its context. The CDR3 sequence is 14 residues long. V lost 4 bases and J lost 3; bases outside the gene matches: 6. Germline V lookup: CDR1 SGDLS, CDR2 YYNGEE. This entry comes from a study of blood T cell repertoires in COVID-19. Clones were read by immunoSEQ multiplex PCR, and TCRdb kept only the in-frame ones, dropping some. The table has around 140,000 clones, 88% seen once; the top ten hold 1.5% to 2%. Sample: peripheral blood. This rearrangement joins TRBV9 to TRBJ2-7; 8 bases are shared with TRBD1. The source is a man between 65 and 80 years old with acute or convalescent COVID-19. The CDR3 nucleotides read TGTGCCAGCAGCAAGGACAGGGTTGGCTACGAGCAGTACTTC. Amino acids: CASSKDRVGYEQYF.